This T cell receptor (beta chain) was found in a study of blood T cell repertoires in COVID-19. Across the study: The United States, Italy and Spain were the sources of the acute and convalescent COVID-19 samples.

This clone was seen more than once but under ten times. The data were produced by immunoSEQ multiplex PCR, yet TCRdb's version contains in-frame clones alone and is incomplete. This table has 55,000 to 70,000 clones, 82% appearing once. This sequence originates from a woman aged 60-75 years with acute or convalescent COVID-19. The material sequenced was peripheral blood.

The CDR3 loop is CASSQMPGQTYEQYF. The CDR3 DNA reads TGTGCCAGCAGCCAAATGCCGGGACAGACCTACGAGCAGTACTTC. The rearrangement links TRBV4-2 to TRBJ2-7, with TRBD1 identical over 7 bases. CDR3 length equals 15 residues. V lost 2 bases to trimming and J lost 2 bases; unmatched junction nucleotides: 6. Germline CDR1 LGHNA, CDR2 YNFKEQ.